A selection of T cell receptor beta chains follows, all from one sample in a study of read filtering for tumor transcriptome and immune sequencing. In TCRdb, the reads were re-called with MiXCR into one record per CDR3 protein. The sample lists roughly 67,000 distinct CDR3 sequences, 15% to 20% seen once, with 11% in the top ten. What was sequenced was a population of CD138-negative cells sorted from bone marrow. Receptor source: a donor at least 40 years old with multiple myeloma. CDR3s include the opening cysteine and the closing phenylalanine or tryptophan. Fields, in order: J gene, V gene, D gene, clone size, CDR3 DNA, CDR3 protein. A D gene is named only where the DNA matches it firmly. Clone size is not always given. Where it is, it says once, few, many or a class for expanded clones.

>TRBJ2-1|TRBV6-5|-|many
TGTGCCAGCAGTTACTCGAGCTGGAGACGCGCAAATGAGCAGTTCTTC
CASSYSSWRRANEQFF
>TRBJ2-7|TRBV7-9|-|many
TGTGCCAGCAGCCCCACAGGGACCTACGAGCAGTACTTC
CASSPTGTYEQYF
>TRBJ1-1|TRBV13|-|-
TGTGCCAGCAGCTTTAGCGGAAACACTGAAGCTTTCTTT
CASSFSGNTEAFF
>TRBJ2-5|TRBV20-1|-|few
TGCAGTGCTAGATCCAGCGGAGACTTTGGCGAGACCCAGTACTTC
CSARSSGDFGETQYF
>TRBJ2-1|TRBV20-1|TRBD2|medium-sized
TGCAGTGCCGTGACTAGCTTGGGCTACAATGAGCAGTTCTTC
CSAVTSLGYNEQFF
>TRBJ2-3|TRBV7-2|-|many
TGTGCCACCCAAGAGGACACAGATACGCAGTATTTT
CATQEDTDTQYF
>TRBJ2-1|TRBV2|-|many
TGTGCCAGCAGTCGCGGAGCGACCCTTTACAATGAGCAGTTCTTC
CASSRGATLYNEQFF
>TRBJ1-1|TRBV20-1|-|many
TGCAGTGCTAGAGATTCGACATCAAAGTCGGGAGCTTTCTTT
CSARDSTSKSGAFF
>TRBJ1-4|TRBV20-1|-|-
TGCAGTGCTAGAGATGCTGCAGGGGTCGAAAAACTGTTTTTT
CSARDAAGVEKLFF
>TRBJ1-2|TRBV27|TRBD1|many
TGTGCCAGCAGTTGGACAGGGGGCCAGGGCTACACCTTC
CASSWTGGQGYTF
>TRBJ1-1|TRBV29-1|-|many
TGCAGCGTCCGAAGTGGGGAGGGAGACACTGAAGCTTTCTTT
CSVRSGEGDTEAFF
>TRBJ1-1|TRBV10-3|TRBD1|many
TGTGCCATCACCGAGACAGGGAAAACTGAAGCTTTCTTT
CAITETGKTEAFF
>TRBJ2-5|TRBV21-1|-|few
TGTGCCAGCAGCAAAGGGCTTGGCGATGCCCAAGAGACCCAGTACTTC
CASSKGLGDAQETQYF
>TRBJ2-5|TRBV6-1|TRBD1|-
TGTGCCAGCACTCCCCGGGGGGGACAGGGGGCCCTAGAGACCCAGTACTTC
CASTPRGGQGALETQYF
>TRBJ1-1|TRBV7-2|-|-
TGTGCCAGCCAACTAGGGACTCCGAACACTGAAGCTTTCTTT
CASQLGTPNTEAFF
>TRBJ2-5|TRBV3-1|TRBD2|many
TGTGCCAGCAGCCCAAGCGGGGGGGCCGCAGAGACCCAGTACTTC
CASSPSGGAAETQYF
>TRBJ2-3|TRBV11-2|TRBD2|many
TGTGCCAGCAGCTTATGGCGGGGGAGCACAGATACGCAGTATTTT
CASSLWRGSTDTQYF
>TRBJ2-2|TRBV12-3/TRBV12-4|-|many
TGTGCCAGCAGTCGGGACCTGACCGGGGAGCTGTTTTTT
CASSRDLTGELFF
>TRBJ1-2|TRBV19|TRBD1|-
TGTGCCACCGGACAGGGTAGAGCTAACTATGGCTACACCTTC
CATGQGRANYGYTF
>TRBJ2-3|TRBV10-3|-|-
TGTGCCATCAGATGTACAGATACGCAATATTTT
CAIRCTDTQYF
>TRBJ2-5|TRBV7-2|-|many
TGTGCCAGCAGCTTAGTGGTTTCCTATGGGGCCCAGTACTTC
CASSLVVSYGAQYF
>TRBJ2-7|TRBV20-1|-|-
TGCAGTGCCGAAAAATCGGGCAGAACCTACGAGCAGTACTTC
CSAEKSGRTYEQYF
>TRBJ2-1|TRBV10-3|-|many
TGTGCCATCAGTGATGCCACAGGGACGTTCTACAATGAGCAGTTCTTC
CAISDATGTFYNEQFF
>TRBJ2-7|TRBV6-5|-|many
TGTGCCAGCAGTTTAACCGACTCTGGCTACGAGCAGTACTTC
CASSLTDSGYEQYF
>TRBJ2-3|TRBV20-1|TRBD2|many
TGCAGTGCTCCTCCTAGCGGGAAATCAACAGATACGCAGTATTTT
CSAPPSGKSTDTQYF
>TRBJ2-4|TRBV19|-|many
TGTGCCAGTAGTTTGGGTCAGGGTGGCCAGTACTTC
CASSLGQGGQYF
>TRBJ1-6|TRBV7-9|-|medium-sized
TGTGCCAGCAGCTTAATGACAGATAATTCACCCCTCCACTTT
CASSLMTDNSPLHF
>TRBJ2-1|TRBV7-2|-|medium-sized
TGTGCCAGCAGCTTAGTTGCTCGGGCAGCCTCCTACAATGAGCAGTTCTTC
CASSLVARAASYNEQFF
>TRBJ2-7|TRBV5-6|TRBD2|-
TGTGCCAGCAGCCCGGGACTAGCCTGGTACGAGCAGTACTTC
CASSPGLAWYEQYF
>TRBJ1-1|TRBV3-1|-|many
TGTGCCAGCAGCCGCATTGAGGGGACTGAAGCTTTCTTT
CASSRIEGTEAFF
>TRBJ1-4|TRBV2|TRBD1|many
TGTGCCAGCAGTACAGGGGAGGGTGAAAAACTGTTTTTT
CASSTGEGEKLFF
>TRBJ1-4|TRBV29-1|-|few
TGCAGCGTTCAGGGGCGCCTTGATGAAAAACTGTTTTTT
CSVQGRLDEKLFF
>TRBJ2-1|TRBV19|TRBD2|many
TGTGCCAGTAGTATAGATCTATCGGGGGGGGGTTACAATGAGCAGTTCTTC
CASSIDLSGGGYNEQFF
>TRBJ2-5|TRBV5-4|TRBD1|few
TGTGCCAGCAGCTTGTGGGGACAGAAACTCCAAGAGACCCAGTACTTC
CASSLWGQKLQETQYF
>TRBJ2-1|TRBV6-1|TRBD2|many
TGTGCCAGCAGTGAAAGCTCGGTCGGCACTAGCGGGGACAATGAGCAGTTCTTC
CASSESSVGTSGDNEQFF
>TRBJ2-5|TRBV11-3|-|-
TGTGCCAGCAGCTCTTCAAGGACAGCCCAAGAGACCCAGTACTTC
CASSSSRTAQETQYF
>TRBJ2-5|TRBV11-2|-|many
TGTGCCAGCAGCCACGGGCGGGGGCCCCAAGAGACCCAGTACTTC
CASSHGRGPQETQYF
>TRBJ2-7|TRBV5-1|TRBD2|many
TGCGCCAGCAGCTTTGCTTCGCCTAGCGGTTACGAGCAGTACTTC
CASSFASPSGYEQYF
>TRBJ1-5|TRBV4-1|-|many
TGCGCCAGCAGCCCCCTGCTTTACGGTCAGCCCCAGCATTTT
CASSPLLYGQPQHF
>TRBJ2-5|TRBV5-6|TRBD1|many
TGTGCCAGCAGCTGGGGACAGGTCACCCAAGAGACCCAGTACTTC
CASSWGQVTQETQYF
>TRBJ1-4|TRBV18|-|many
TGTGCCAGCTCACCACTTGGGACTCCTAAAGGGAAGGAAAAACTGTTTTTT
CASSPLGTPKGKEKLFF
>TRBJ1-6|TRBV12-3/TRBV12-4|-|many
TGTGCCAGCAGTCTTCGGGGTGTAGATTCACCCCTCCACTTT
CASSLRGVDSPLHF
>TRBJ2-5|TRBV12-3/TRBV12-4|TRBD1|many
TGTGCCAGCACCCTTGGACAGGGTGAGACCCAGTACTTC
CASTLGQGETQYF
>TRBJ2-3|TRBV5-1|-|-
TGCGCCAGCAGCTTGGAACAGGGTCCAGATACGCAGTATTTT
CASSLEQGPDTQYF
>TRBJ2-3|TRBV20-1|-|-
TGCAGTGCTGTAAGGATTGGCACAGATACGCAGTACTTT
CSAVRIGTDTQYF
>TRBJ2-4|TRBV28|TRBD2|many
TGTGCCAGCAGCCCTCTTACGCGGGAGGGCCTTTCTCCCATTCAGTACTTC
CASSPLTREGLSPIQYF
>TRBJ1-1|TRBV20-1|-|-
TGCAGTGCGGTCTTTCCCCCTAACACTGAAGCTTTCTTT
CSAVFPPNTEAFF
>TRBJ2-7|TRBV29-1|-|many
TGCAGCGCTGGAGAAAAGGGGGGAGGGCTCAACGAGCAGTACTTC
CSAGEKGGGLNEQYF
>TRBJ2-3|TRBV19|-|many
TGTGCCAGTACCGCCCTAGGCGGGGTCAGCACAGATACGCAGTATTTT
CASTALGGVSTDTQYF
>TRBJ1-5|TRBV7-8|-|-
TGTGCCAGCAGCTTAGAGGCGGGTTGGGTGAATCAGCCCCAGCATTTT
CASSLEAGWVNQPQHF
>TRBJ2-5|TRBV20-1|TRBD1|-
TGCAGTGCAGAAACCACAGGGGTCCAAGAGACCCAGTACTTC
CSAETTGVQETQYF
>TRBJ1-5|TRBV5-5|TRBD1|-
TGTGCCAGCAGCCGTGGGACAGGGGGCCATCAGCCCCAGCATTTT
CASSRGTGGHQPQHF
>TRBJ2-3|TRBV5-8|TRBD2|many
TGTGCCAGCCCGCGAGAAAATCGAGCGGGGGGCCCAGATACGCAGTATTTT
CASPRENRAGGPDTQYF